This TCR beta chain was identified during a study of blood T cell repertoires in COVID-19. Between the trimmed V and J ends, which lost 2 bases and 2 bases, there was a span of 10 bases. The CDR3 covers 14 residues. Germline V lookup: CDR1 MDHEN, CDR2 SYDVKM. Data came from immunoSEQ multiplex PCR; TCRdb stores just in-frame clones and leaves some out. The sample shows some 130,000 clones, about 79% of them seen only once. Sequencing input: peripheral blood. J is TRBJ2-7 and V is TRBV28; D call uncertain. This TCR came from a woman at least 80 years old with acute or convalescent COVID-19. In DNA form, the CDR3 reads TGTGCCAGCAGTTTAGTGACTTTTACCTACGAGCAGTACTTC. Its protein product is CASSLVTFTYEQYF.